Shown below are 9 T cell receptor beta chains from a single sample sequenced in a study of HIV-infected patients and healthy controls. cDNA was made from approximately 500 ng RNA using alpha and beta constant primers. Using multiplexing indices, alpha and beta chain libraries were generated apart by chain-specific third strand synthesis. TCRdb reprocessed the 5' RACE reads with MiXCR, giving one entry per CDR3 protein. The sample records roughly 18,000 distinct CDR3 sequences, about 9.5% being singletons. Whole blood was used without fractionation, so all unsorted peripheral T cells were included. Source material: blood. The receptors were sampled from an adult in good health.

This clonotype was observed many times. The chain recombines TRBV7-2 with TRBJ2-1; 10 bases align to TRBD2. The germline CDR1 and CDR2 sequences are SGHTA and FQGNSA. The V and J ends lost 3 bases and 15 bases, in that order; junction bases with no gene match: 8. The CDR3 consists of 13 residues. In nucleotides, the CDR3 is TGTGCCAGCAGCTTCCTAGCGGGAGATGTTGCGTTCTTC. This gives the protein CASSFLAGDVAFF.

The CDR3 DNA is TGTGCCAGCAGTGAGGGACCGGGAATAATAGGGTACCAAGAGACCCAGTACTTC. Its translation: CASSEGPGIIGYQETQYF. The chain links TRBV28 to TRBJ2-5, with D possibly called TRBD1 or TRBD2 (5 bases each). CDR3 length equals 18 residues. Germline V gene data show CDR1 as MDHEN and CDR2 as SYDVKM. V lost 5 bases, J lost 0 bases, and 22 bases lay in between.

This clonotype was recorded at least ten times. For the CDR3, the DNA is TGTGCCAGCAGCCCGACTAGATCCCACAATGAGCAGTTCTTC. Residues: CASSPTRSHNEQFF. V usage is TRBV6-5 and J usage is TRBJ2-1; D may be TRBD2 (6 bases). The CDR3 extends over 14 amino acids. The germline gives CDR1 MNHEY, CDR2 SVGAGI. V dropped 6 bases and J dropped 5 bases, with 14 bases sitting between them.

This clonotype was detected many times. The J gene is TRBJ2-1, the V gene TRBV6-2 or TRBV6-3; 8 positions agree with TRBD2. Germline assignment: CDR1 MNHEY and CDR2 SVGEGT. This CDR3 region has 17 residues. J was trimmed by 3 bases and V by 2 bases; bases with no gene match: 9. The CDR3, as DNA: TGTGCCAGCAGTTACGCGATGCCGGGAGGGGTCTACAATGAGCAGTTCTTC. Translation: CASSYAMPGGVYNEQFF.

There are many counts of this clonotype. This chain links TRBV6-5 with TRBJ2-2, with D perhaps matching TRBD1 or TRBD2 (5 bases each). The CDR3 contains 14 residues. Trimming stripped 2 bases from V and 4 bases from J, with 8 bases between. The V gene's germline CDR1 is MNHEY and CDR2 SVGAGI. The DNA for the CDR3 is TGTGCCAGCAGTTACGGGACGGGCACCGGGGAGCTGTTTTTT. Its protein product is CASSYGTGTGELFF.

This clonotype was recorded many times. The chain's CDR3 is CAWSGQAAGVTYNEQFF. CDR3 coding DNA: TGTGCCTGGAGTGGGCAAGCGGCGGGAGTTACCTACAATGAGCAGTTCTTC. The rearrangement joins TRBV30 to TRBJ2-1; 7 bases agree with TRBD2. The CDR3 sequence is 17 residues long. Losses at the gene ends were 1 base for V and 2 bases for J; bases not matched to a gene: 11. From germline, CDR1 is GTSNPN and CDR2 SVGIG (reference sequence).

This clonotype was counted many times. J is TRBJ1-5 and V is TRBV4-2; TRBD1 is a possible D gene (6 bases). Germline assignment: CDR1 LGHNA and CDR2 YNFKEQ. The CDR3 consists of 16 residues. With 1 base removed from V and 6 bases from J, the gap between germline ends came to 16 bases. CDR3 residues: CASSQGAQGMGQPQHF. The CDR3 DNA follows: TGTGCCAGCAGCCAAGGCGCCCAGGGGATGGGTCAGCCCCAGCATTTT.

In its sample, this clonotype was seen many times. The rearrangement links TRBV2 to TRBJ2-2; 7 bases match TRBD1. CDR1 and CDR2 (germline): SNHLY, FYNNEI. The V segment lost 5 bases and the J segment 6 bases; nucleotides outside the gene matches: 6. CDR3 size: 14 residues. CDR3 loop: CASSPGQAAGELFF. The CDR3 coding sequence is TGTGCCAGCAGTCCCGGACAGGCGGCCGGGGAGCTGTTTTTT.

In its sample, this clonotype is medium-sized. V is TRBV5-1 and J is TRBJ2-5; D might be TRBD1 (6 bases). Deletions cut 2 bases from V and 2 bases from J, with 19 bases between. Germline CDR1 is SGHRS and CDR2 is YFSETQ. The CDR3 length is 17 residues. DNA for the CDR3: TGCGCCAGCAGCTTTGGGATCGGGCGGACAGCTCAAGAGACCCAGTACTTC. It translates to CASSFGIGRTAQETQYF.